This T cell receptor (beta chain) was retrieved from a study of neurological immune-mediated disorders. The cDNA was generated by 5'RACE with 10-nucleotide random UMIs. Whenever a sequencing run was performed, it yielded over 170 million TCR-beta sequences from 15-18 subjects. TCRdb independently ran MiXCR on the 5' RACE reads; one entry per CDR3 protein. The profile covers about 87,000 distinct CDR3 sequences, with roughly 3.3% appearing a single time and 2.5% to 3% taken by the ten largest. Study observations and caveats: Across subjects, no CDR3 amino acid sequence appeared in expanded clones of more than one subject, a finding that suggested private repertoires in all groups. The repertoires of 18 of 34 multiple sclerosis patients were placed by phylogenetic grouping in a single related-CDR3 cluster, which may be a signature.

The CDR3 is 13 residues long. The V end lost 1 base, the J end lost 8 bases, and 11 bases lay between the germline ends. The sample holds many counts of this clonotype. Its antigen is unknown. Sequenced: PBMCs. The chain joins TRBV12-3 or TRBV12-4 to TRBJ1-2; D gene unclear. This TCR was recovered from a woman aged 45 to 65 with multiple sclerosis. The CDR3 here is CASSLGRIRGYTF. The CDR3 nucleotides are TGTGCCAGCAGTTTAGGGAGGATCAGAGGCTACACCTTC.